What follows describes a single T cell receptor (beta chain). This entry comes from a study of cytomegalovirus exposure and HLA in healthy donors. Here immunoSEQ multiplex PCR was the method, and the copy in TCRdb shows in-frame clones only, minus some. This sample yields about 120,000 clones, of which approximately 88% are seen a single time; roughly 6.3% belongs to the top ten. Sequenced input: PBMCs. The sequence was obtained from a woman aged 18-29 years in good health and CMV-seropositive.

CDR3 loop: CASSFWGVDGYTF. CDR3 nucleotides: TGTGCCAGCAGTTTCTGGGGGGTTGATGGCTACACCTTC. This chain links TRBV28 with TRBJ1-2, with TRBD1 as a possible D gene (5 bases). The germline V gene has CDR1 MDHEN and CDR2 SYDVKM. This CDR3 is built from 13 residues. The V end was cut by 3 bases, the J end by 6 bases, with 11 bases between.